Below, 22 T cell receptor beta chains from the same sample are listed, as sequenced in a study of CD8 T cells in Susac syndrome. RNA amounts of roughly 0.5 to 1 ug underwent reverse transcription with random hexamers. TCRdb re-called the immunoSEQ multiplex PCR reads with MiXCR, one entry per CDR3 protein. The sample lists 180,000 or so distinct CDR3 sequences, roughly 95% seen once, with less than 0.11% in the top ten. The sequencing sample was made of CD4+ T cells from PBMCs. The receptors shown here come from a human donor in good health.

This chain links TRBV7-2 with TRBJ2-1, with a tentative D call TRBD2 (6 bases). Trimming removed 6 bases from V and 13 bases from J, with 19 bases in between. CDR1 and CDR2 (germline): SGHTA, FQGNSA. This CDR3 is 13 amino acids long. The CDR3 region is CASRSPPGLTQFF. The CDR3 nucleotides are TGTGCCAGCAGGTCCCCTCCGGGACTCACACAGTTCTTC.

In its sample, this clonotype was seen once. CDR3 DNA sequence: TGCGCCAGCAGCTTGGAAGCGGCCACAGATACGCAGTATTTT. Protein: CASSLEAATDTQYF. The chain recombines TRBV5-1 with TRBJ2-3; D might be TRBD2 (5 bases). Germline loops: CDR1 SGHRS, CDR2 YFSETQ. This CDR3 has 14 amino acids. Trimming took 0 bases from V and 2 from J, leaving 7 bases between them.

V and J are TRBV29-1 and TRBJ1-1; D not certain. Trimming pared 7 bases from V and 6 bases from J, leaving 18 bases between. The CDR3 spans 13 residues. The germline V gene has CDR1 SQVTM and CDR2 ANQGSEA. CDR3 bases: TGCAGCGCCGAAGGGTTGGAGGGCGCTGAAGCTTTCTTT. It encodes CSAEGLEGAEAFF.

This chain connects TRBV7-3 to TRBJ1-2; D ambiguous. The germline CDR1 and CDR2 sequences are SGHTA and FQGTGA. Trimming shortened V by 0 bases and J by 4 bases, and 12 bases separated the two germline ends. The CDR3 is 15 amino acids. Here the CDR3 reads CASSLTGDTSYGYTF. In DNA, the CDR3 is TGTGCCAGCAGCTTAACGGGCGACACAAGCTATGGCTACACCTTC.

The J gene is TRBJ2-1, the V gene TRBV20-1; 14 bases agree with TRBD2. The CDR3 totals 18 residues. The V segment lost 3 bases and the J segment 6 bases; nucleotides outside the gene matches: 13. Germline V CDR1 and CDR2: DFQATT, SNEGSKA (reference sequence). The CDR3 protein is CSARGAGTSGGPRNEQFF. In DNA form, the CDR3 reads TGCAGTGCTAGGGGCGCCGGGACTAGCGGGGGCCCACGCAATGAGCAGTTCTTC.

The gene calls are TRBV3-1 and TRBJ2-1; 8 positions agree with TRBD2. CDR3 size: 15 residues. The V gene end was trimmed by 3 bases and the J gene end by 4 bases; junction bases not matched to a gene: 5. In germline, CDR1 is LGHDT, CDR2 YNNKEL (reference sequence). The chain's CDR3 is CASSQSPGGYNEQFF. The CDR3 DNA sequence: TGTGCCAGCAGCCAGAGTCCGGGAGGGTACAATGAGCAGTTCTTC.

The chain has TRBV24-1 and TRBJ2-2, with 9 bases fitting TRBD1. V was clipped by 7 bases and J by 3 bases; unmatched bases: 5. The CDR3 has 15 residues. Germline V gene lookup returns CDR1 KGHDR and CDR2 SFDVKD. The CDR3 loop is CATSHRDRDTGELFF. In DNA, the CDR3 is TGTGCCACCAGCCACCGGGACAGGGACACCGGGGAGCTGTTTTTT.

The gene calls are TRBV3-1 and TRBJ1-6, with D perhaps matching TRBD1 (6 bases). The CDR3 runs 15 residues. The V gene's germline CDR1 is LGHDT and CDR2 YNNKEL (reference sequence). Trimming stripped 1 base from V and 8 bases from J, with 12 bases between. The CDR3 coding sequence is TGTGCCAGCAGCCAAGCCCCAGGGGTTGATTCACCCCTCCACTTT. This encodes CASSQAPGVDSPLHF.

The V gene is TRBV5-1, the J gene TRBJ2-4; D gene unclear. Germline CDR1 and CDR2: SGHRS and YFSETQ. V was shortened by 2 bases and J by 7 bases, with 13 bases between the two germline ends. The CDR3 length is 14 residues. Here the CDR3 reads CASSLISEMNIQYF. The CDR3 region has the DNA TGCGCCAGCAGCTTAATCTCAGAGATGAACATTCAGTACTTC.

The chain uses TRBV6-4 and TRBJ2-3; D is undetermined. The V and J ends lost 6 bases and 7 bases respectively, with 20 bases between them. The CDR3 has 15 residues. Germline CDR1 and CDR2: MRHNA and SNTAGT. The CDR3 region is CASSLDSSGGNTQYF. For the CDR3, the DNA is TGTGCCAGCAGCCTTGACTCGTCCGGTGGGAATACGCAGTATTTT.

V is TRBV12-3 or TRBV12-4 and J is TRBJ1-6; 7 bases agree with TRBD1. The V and J ends lost 5 bases and 8 bases, in that order; junction bases with no gene match: 6. This CDR3 is 14 amino acids long. CDR3 coding DNA: TGTGCCAGCAGTCCTAGGACAGGAGATTCACCCCTCCACTTT. This sequence encodes CASSPRTGDSPLHF.

DNA for the CDR3: TGTGCCAGCAGTGGTCTCAGGGAAGGTGGCTACACCTTC. As protein: CASSGLREGGYTF. The genes are TRBV2 and TRBJ1-2, with TRBD1 as a possible D gene (5 bases). V lost 4 bases to trimming and J lost 7 bases, with 13 bases between them. Germline CDR1 is SNHLY and CDR2 is FYNNEI. This CDR3 region has 13 residues.

This rearrangement joins TRBV7-2 to TRBJ1-1; a weak D match, TRBD1 (5 bases). The CDR3 extends over 15 amino acids. CDR1 SGHTA and CDR2 FQGNSA come from the germline V gene. Trimming took 6 bases from V and 5 from J, leaving 19 bases between them. The CDR3: CASSFDSFAGTEAFF. The CDR3 nucleotides read TGTGCCAGCAGTTTCGACAGTTTTGCGGGGACTGAAGCTTTCTTT.

The J gene is TRBJ2-3, the V gene TRBV20-1; D ambiguous. The V end lost 2 bases, the J end lost 1 base, and 4 bases lay between the germline ends. This CDR3 region has 12 residues. Germline CDR1 DFQATT, CDR2 SNEGSKA (reference sequence). CDR3 sequence: CSARQGTDTQYF. The CDR3 DNA is TGCAGTGCTAGACAGGGCACAGATACGCAGTATTTT.

V usage is TRBV2 and J usage is TRBJ2-5; TRBD1 matches at 7 bases. CDR3 length equals 16 residues. V trimming: 6 bases; J trimming: 7 bases; junction bases outside the gene matches: 17. Germline CDR1 reads SNHLY; CDR2 reads FYNNEI. The CDR3 is CASSQQGTDGLGTQYF. In nucleotides, the CDR3 is TGTGCCAGCAGCCAACAGGGGACGGACGGATTGGGGACCCAGTACTTC.

In DNA, the CDR3 is TGCAGTGCTTTGGGGGGGCAATACAATGAGCAGTTCTTC. Residues: CSALGGQYNEQFF. J is TRBJ2-1 and V is TRBV20-1; D possibly corresponds to TRBD2 (7 bases). Trimming shortened V by 5 bases and J by 4 bases, and 12 bases separated the two germline ends. There are 13 residues in the CDR3. Germline-derived CDR1 and CDR2 are DFQATT and SNEGSKA (reference sequence).

The genes are TRBV27 and TRBJ2-7; no clear D gene. There are 16 residues in the CDR3. Per germline, CDR1 MNHEY and CDR2 SMNVEV (reference sequence). V was clipped by 3 bases and J by 1 base, with 16 bases between them. The CDR3 sequence: CASSFSAEVVSYEQYF. The CDR3 coding sequence is TGTGCCAGCAGTTTTTCCGCTGAGGTGGTTTCCTACGAGCAGTACTTC.

The chain employs TRBV27 and TRBJ1-2, with no clear D. Germline V gene data show CDR1 as MNHEY and CDR2 as SMNVEV (reference sequence). Deletions cut 5 bases from V and 8 bases from J, with 12 bases between. The CDR3 contains 12 residues. The CDR3 loop reads CASSPSAGGYTF. The CDR3 DNA is TGTGCCAGCAGTCCTTCGGCGGGAGGCTACACCTTC.

V and J are TRBV7-8 and TRBJ2-5; maybe TRBD2 (5 bases). Germline loops: CDR1 SGHVS, CDR2 FQNEAQ. The CDR3 has 13 residues. V was pared by 6 bases and J by 0 bases, with 8 bases between. CDR3 loop: CASRRGYQETQYF. The CDR3 nucleotides read TGTGCCAGCAGAAGAGGGTACCAAGAGACCCAGTACTTC.

V is TRBV9 and J is TRBJ2-7; D gene ambiguous. The CDR3 totals 14 residues. V lost 0 bases and J 4 bases, leaving 11 bases between the germline ends. Looked up from germline, CDR1 is SGDLS and CDR2 is YYNGEE. The CDR3 loop is CASSVGKGEYEQYF. CDR3 coding DNA: TGTGCCAGCAGCGTAGGGAAAGGAGAATACGAGCAGTACTTC.

DNA for the CDR3: TGTGCCAGCACTGAGGCCGGGACAGGGCGCTCAGATACGCAGTATTTT. Its translation: CASTEAGTGRSDTQYF. The chain combines TRBV12-3 or TRBV12-4 with TRBJ2-3; 9 nucleotides match TRBD1. CDR3 length equals 16 residues. J gave up 4 bases and V 7 bases, and 12 bases lay outside the gene matches.

The chain has TRBV13 and TRBJ2-1; 10 nucleotides align to TRBD2. Germline assignment: CDR1 PRHDT and CDR2 FYEKMQ (reference sequence). This CDR3 is 18 amino acids long. V shed 6 bases, J shed 4 bases, and the junction held 15 bases outside the gene matches. The CDR3 region has the DNA TGTGCCAGCAGTGAGGTTGCTAGCGGGAGTAGAAGGTACAATGAGCAGTTCTTC. Translation: CASSEVASGSRRYNEQFF.